This TCR beta chain was recovered during a study of identical twins. This clonotype was observed many times. From the 5' RACE reads, TCRdb called clonotypes with MiXCR, one entry per CDR3 protein. The sample shows hundreds of thousands of distinct CDR3 sequences, roughly 6% of them seen only once. Germline V CDR1 and CDR2: DFQATT, SNEGSKA (reference sequence). The length of the CDR3 is 15 residues. The TCR sequence derives from a man between 18 and 35 years old in good health. The sequenced sample was naive T cells sorted from blood. The chain links TRBV20-1 to TRBJ2-1; 10 bases are a match to TRBD2. In nucleotides, the CDR3 is TGCAGCCCCTCCTGGGGACTAGCGCCCTACAATGAGCAGTTCTTC. It yields the protein CSPSWGLAPYNEQFF.